Presented here are 16 T cell receptor beta chains from one specimen sequenced in a study of cytomegalovirus exposure and HLA in healthy donors. The PCR had 60 Vbeta and 13 Jbeta primers. Produced via immunoSEQ multiplex PCR; TCRdb's table is partial and in-frame only. The table for this sample gives tens of thousands of clones. The sample comprised PBMCs. Receptor source: a man aged 35 to 55 in good health and CMV-seropositive.

V is TRBV7-3 and J is TRBJ2-1; 10 bases are shared with TRBD2. CDR1 and CDR2 (germline): SGHTA, FQGTGA. The CDR3 spans 17 residues. Trimming removed 5 bases from V and 4 bases from J; junction bases left unmatched: 11. CDR3: CASSPRLGTSAYNEQFF. DNA of the CDR3: TGTGCCAGCAGCCCCCGCCTTGGGACTAGCGCTTACAATGAGCAGTTCTTC.

CDR3 sequence (DNA): TGTGCCACCAGCAGAGACCTCCTAAACACTGAAGCTTTCTTT. It is translated as CATSRDLLNTEAFF. The rearrangement links TRBV15 to TRBJ1-1; no definite D call. The CDR3 runs to 14 residues. CDR1 is LNHNV, CDR2 YYDKDF, per germline (reference sequence). The ends were cut back, 0 bases at V and 2 bases at J, with 7 bases in the middle.

This chain joins TRBV4-1 and TRBJ1-4; 10 bases fit TRBD1. The CDR3 is 17 residues long. CDR1 is MGHRA, CDR2 YSYEKL, per germline. V was pared by 0 bases and J by 8 bases, with 9 bases of the junction left unmatched. The CDR3 region has the DNA TGCGCCAGCAGCCAAGATCAGGGGACAGGGGAGGGAGAAAAACTGTTTTTT. Its translation is CASSQDQGTGEGEKLFF.

The V gene is TRBV19, the J gene TRBJ2-4; D might be TRBD1 (5 bases). This CDR3 has 13 residues. With 6 bases removed from V and 8 bases from J, the gap between germline ends came to 14 bases. The germline V gene encodes CDR1 LNHDA and CDR2 SQIVND (reference sequence). CDR3 sequence (DNA): TGTGCCAGTAGGAAAGGGGCTTGGGACATTCAGTACTTC. This translates into CASRKGAWDIQYF.

The J gene is TRBJ2-4, the V gene TRBV2; no clear D gene. There are 14 residues in the CDR3. Per germline, CDR1 SNHLY and CDR2 FYNNEI. V shed 7 bases and J shed 0 bases, with 10 bases lying between them. The CDR3 DNA sequence: TGTGCCAGCATGGAGTGGTTAGCCAAAAACATTCAGTACTTC. Translation: CASMEWLAKNIQYF.

This rearrangement joins TRBV7-2 to TRBJ2-7, with 7 bases fitting TRBD2. V gave up 3 bases and J gave up 3 bases; unmatched junction bases: 5. There are 14 residues in the CDR3. CDR1 and CDR2 from the germline V gene are SGHTA and FQGNSA. The CDR3 here is CASSLASGDYEQYF. The CDR3 DNA reads as TGTGCCAGCAGCTTGGCAAGCGGGGACTACGAGCAGTACTTC.

V usage is TRBV18 and J usage is TRBJ2-7, with 7 bases matching TRBD1. V lost 3 bases and J lost 2; bases outside the gene matches: 4. CDR1 KGHSH and CDR2 LQKENI come from the germline V gene. The CDR3 is 14 residues long. The CDR3 here is CASSPAGGPYEQYF. CDR3 DNA: TGTGCCAGCTCACCGGCAGGGGGACCCTACGAGCAGTACTTC.

The chain employs TRBV4-2 and TRBJ2-7; D gene uncertain. With 5 bases removed from V and 4 bases from J, the gap between germline ends came to 15 bases. Per germline, CDR1 LGHNA and CDR2 YNFKEQ. CDR3 length: 14 amino acids. Here the CDR3 reads CASSSPQQQYEQYF. CDR3 in DNA: TGTGCCAGCAGCAGCCCCCAACAACAGTACGAGCAGTACTTC.

The chain has TRBV6-5 and TRBJ1-2, with 7 positions matching TRBD1. The junction had 10 bases not matched to a gene; V was cut back by 7 bases and J by 2 bases. Looked up from germline, CDR1 is MNHEY and CDR2 is SVGAGI. The CDR3 runs to 15 residues. The CDR3 coding sequence is TGTGCCAGCACCCCGGGACAGAGTCTCAACTATGGCTACACCTTC. Translating gives CASTPGQSLNYGYTF.

The chain combines TRBV14 with TRBJ1-3; D uncertain. V lost 0 bases to trimming and J lost 3 bases, with 6 bases between them. Germline V lookup: CDR1 SGHDN, CDR2 FVKESK. This CDR3 region has 14 residues. CDR3 in amino acids: CASSQDRGGNTIYF. CDR3 nucleotide sequence: TGTGCCAGCAGCCAAGATCGGGGTGGAAACACCATATATTTT.

The chain joins TRBV27 to TRBJ2-1, with 10 bases fitting TRBD2. The V segment lost 3 bases and the J segment 9 bases; nucleotides outside the gene matches: 8. Per the germline V gene, CDR1 is MNHEY and CDR2 is SMNVEV (reference sequence). CDR3 size: 15 residues. The CDR3 nucleotides are TGTGCCAGCAGTTTGGTAGCGGGGGGTAACGGTGAGCAGTTCTTC. Its translation is CASSLVAGGNGEQFF.

The rearrangement links TRBV7-9 to TRBJ1-5, with D possibly TRBD1 on 6 matching bases. The ends were cut back, 5 bases at V and 7 bases at J, with 15 bases in the middle. Germline loops: CDR1 SEHNR, CDR2 FQNEAQ (reference sequence). The CDR3 is made up of 14 amino acids. CDR3 bases: TGTGCCAGCAGCGACGACGACAGGACCCAGCCCCAGCATTTT. Translated: CASSDDDRTQPQHF.

The gene calls are TRBV14 and TRBJ2-7; TRBD1 matches at 7 bases. Looked up from germline, CDR1 is SGHDN and CDR2 is FVKESK. CDR3 length: 12 amino acids. The V gene end was trimmed by 3 bases and the J gene end by 8 bases; junction bases not matched to a gene: 4. The CDR3 region has the DNA TGTGCCAGCAGCCAGACAGGGTTTCAGCAGTACTTC. Protein sequence: CASSQTGFQQYF.

The V and J genes are TRBV12-5 and TRBJ1-2; 7 bases map to TRBD1. Trimming at V came to 0 bases and at J to 4 bases, leaving 5 bases not matched to a gene. Looked up from germline, CDR1 is LGHNT and CDR2 is FRNRAP. The CDR3 runs to 15 residues. CDR3 bases: TGTGCTAGTGGTTTGGTAAGGGGACAGCTCTATGGCTACACCTTC. It specifies CASGLVRGQLYGYTF.

V and J are TRBV6-1 and TRBJ1-4, with 8 bases lining up with TRBD1. This CDR3 contains 13 residues. Germline CDR1 and CDR2: MNHNS and SASEGT. The V segment lost 11 bases and the J segment 10 bases; nucleotides outside the gene matches: 12. The CDR3 coding sequence is TGTGCCGGGAAGACAGGGGACCTTGGAAAACTGTTTTTT. Amino acids: CAGKTGDLGKLFF.

The V gene is TRBV7-2, the J gene TRBJ1-1; 9 nucleotides align to TRBD1. CDR1 and CDR2 from the germline V gene are SGHTA and FQGNSA. This CDR3 is built from 13 residues. V was pared by 5 bases and J by 8 bases, with 6 bases of the junction left unmatched. The CDR3 DNA reads as TGTGCCAGCAGCCCGTGGACAGGGGACGAAGCTTTCTTT. As protein: CASSPWTGDEAFF. Variable domain in full (rest from reference TRBV7-2 and TRBJ1-1): GAGVSQSPSNKVTEKGKDVELRCDPISGHTALYWYRQSLGQGLEFLIYFQGNSAPDKSGLPSDRFSAERTGGSVSTLTIQRTQQEDSAVYLCASSPWTGDEAFFGQGTRLTVV.